This T cell receptor beta chain was sequenced during a study of T cells in localized non-small cell lung cancer. Overall study findings and caveats: In the blood, greater T cell density corresponded to longer overall survival. Because only a single region of the tumor was sequenced, heterogeneity remains possible. Turning up in adjacent lung were a median about 61 of the top 100 tumor clones. Highest T cell clonality was seen in uninvolved adjacent lung, surpassing that measured in tumor.

Note on this clone: Its antigen remains unknown.

Here immunoSEQ multiplex PCR was the method, and the copy in TCRdb shows in-frame clones only, minus some. Counted here are 40,000 to 50,000 clones, 85% to 90% occurring once; the ten biggest clones make up approximately 6.4%. The source material was peripheral blood, sampled before any cancer treatment. The receptor comes from a woman aged 18-49 years with stage III lung adenocarcinoma.

DNA for the CDR3: TGTGCCAGCAGTTTGACAGGGGTATTCAATGAGCAGTTCTTC. Its translation is CASSLTGVFNEQFF. The chain combines TRBV27 with TRBJ2-1; TRBD1 aligns across 8 bases. The V gene's germline CDR1 is MNHEY and CDR2 SMNVEV (reference sequence). The CDR3 length is 14 residues. After removal of 3 bases from V and 6 bases from J, the junction contained 4 bases not matched to a gene.